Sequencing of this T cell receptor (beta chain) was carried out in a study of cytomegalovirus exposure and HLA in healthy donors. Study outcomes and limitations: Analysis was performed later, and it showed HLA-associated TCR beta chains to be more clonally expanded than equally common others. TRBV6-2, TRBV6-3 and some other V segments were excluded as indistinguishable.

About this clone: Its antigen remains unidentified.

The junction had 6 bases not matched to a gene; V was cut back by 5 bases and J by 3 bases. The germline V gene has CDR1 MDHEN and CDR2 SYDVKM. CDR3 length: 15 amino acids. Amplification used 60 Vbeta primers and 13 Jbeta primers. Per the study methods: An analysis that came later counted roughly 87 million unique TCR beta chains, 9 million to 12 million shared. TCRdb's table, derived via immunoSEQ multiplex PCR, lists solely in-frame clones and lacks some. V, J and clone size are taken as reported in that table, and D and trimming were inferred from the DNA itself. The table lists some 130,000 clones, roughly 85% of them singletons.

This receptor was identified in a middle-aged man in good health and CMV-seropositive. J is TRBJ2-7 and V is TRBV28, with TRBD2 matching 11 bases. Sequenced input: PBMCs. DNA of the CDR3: TGTGCCAGCAGTCAACCCGGGACTAGCGGCTACGAGCAGTACTTC. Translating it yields CASSQPGTSGYEQYF.